The 9 T cell receptor beta chains listed next were all sequenced from one sample in a study of T-cell memory formation after mild COVID-19. TCRdb processed the 5' RACE reads anew with MiXCR; each CDR3 protein has one entry. The data hold over 450,000 distinct CDR3 sequences, with approximately 20% observed a single time. The specimen sequenced was PBMCs or a T cell subset sorted from them (not recorded which). The receptors were gathered from an adult woman who had mild COVID-19 (a few samples of this study predate the infection). Cell type and time point are not known.

J is TRBJ2-3 and V is TRBV6-5; 9 bases line up with TRBD2. Trimming at V came to 6 bases and at J to 1 base, leaving 8 bases not matched to a gene. Germline CDR1 is MNHEY and CDR2 is SVGAGI. This CDR3 has 16 residues. For the CDR3, the DNA is TGTGCCAGCAGCCCACCGACTAGCGGACGCACAGATACGCAGTATTTT. Translating it yields CASSPPTSGRTDTQYF.

This chain links TRBV7-9 with TRBJ1-4; possible D gene TRBD1, 6 bases. The CDR3 is 15 residues long. The germline gives CDR1 SEHNR, CDR2 FQNEAQ (reference sequence). V was cut by 2 bases and J by 2 bases, with 9 bases left in between. The chain's CDR3 is CASSLPQGTNEKLFF. CDR3 nucleotides: TGTGCCAGCAGCTTACCACAGGGTACTAATGAAAAACTGTTTTTT. Complete variable domain (other parts from reference TRBV7-9 and TRBJ1-4): DTGVSQNPRHKITKRGQNVTFRCDPISEHNRLYWYRQTLGQGPEFLTYFQNEAQLEKSRLLSDRFSAERPKGSFSTLEIQRTEQGDSAMYLCASSLPQGTNEKLFFGSGTQLSVL.

This clonotype was counted only a few times. The conserved phenylalanine or tryptophan is not found at the CDR3 terminus, so this likely reflects a read error. The DNA is left out, because the CDR3 cannot be placed on it with certainty; the CDR3 is given as TCRdb lists it. The chain has TRBV23-1 and TRBJ2-3; the table gives TRBD1 as D, unverified against the DNA. TRBV23-1 is flagged as an ORF with uncertain function. The CDR3 length is 8 residues, termini included. The CDR3 loop reads CASSHPRG.

V is TRBV7-9 and J is TRBJ2-7, with 7 nucleotides matching TRBD1. Germline values: CDR1 SEHNR, CDR2 FQNEAQ (reference sequence). The length of the CDR3 is 15 residues. The V gene end was trimmed by 2 bases and the J gene end by 4 bases; junction bases not matched to a gene: 8. CDR3 sequence (DNA): TGTGCCAGCAGCTTAAGGACAGGTCGGTCTTACGAGCAGTACTTC. Amino acid sequence: CASSLRTGRSYEQYF.

This clonotype has only a few counts. This rearrangement joins TRBV7-8 to TRBJ2-7; 9 bases fit TRBD1. Germline V gene lookup returns CDR1 SGHVS and CDR2 FQNEAQ. The CDR3 extends over 15 amino acids. The trim removed 5 bases at V and 5 bases at J, leaving 10 bases unmatched. CDR3 coding DNA: TGTGCCAGCAGCCTAATGGGACAGGGACGAAACGAGCAGTACTTC. Protein product: CASSLMGQGRNEQYF.

The sample holds a few counts of this clonotype. The CDR3 nucleotides read TGTGCCAGCAGCTACTATTCGGGAGCGGACCCGGGGCACTATGGCTACACCTTC. This gives the protein CASSYYSGADPGHYGYTF. This chain connects TRBV13 to TRBJ1-2, with D perhaps matching TRBD1 (5 bases). CDR1 and CDR2 (germline): PRHDT, FYEKMQ (reference sequence). Trimming took off 4 bases at V and 3 bases at J, with 24 bases between the two ends. The CDR3 contains 18 residues. Together with reference TRBV13 and TRBJ1-2, the CDR3 gives the full variable domain: AAGVIQSPRHLIKEKRETATLKCYPIPRHDTVYWYQQGPGQDPQFLISFYEKMQSDKGSIPDRFSAQQFSDYHSELNMSSLELGDSALYFCASSYYSGADPGHYGYTFGSGTRLTVV.

There are many counts of this clonotype. The chain joins TRBV12-3 or TRBV12-4 to TRBJ1-1, with TRBD1 as a possible D gene (5 bases). This CDR3 is built from 11 residues. The V end was cut by 6 bases, the J end by 4 bases, with 6 bases between. Here the CDR3 reads CASRGTTEAFF. Written as DNA, the CDR3 is TGTGCCAGCAGGGGGACCACTGAAGCTTTCTTT.

The CDR3 bases are TGTGCCAGCAGCTTGAGGACGGATGAGCAGTTCTTC. This gives the protein CASSLRTDEQFF. The gene calls are TRBV7-2 and TRBJ2-1; D uncertain. CDR3 length: 12 residues. The V and J ends lost 3 bases and 8 bases respectively, with 8 bases between them. Germline V gives CDR1 SGHTA, CDR2 FQGNSA. Full variable domain (missing parts from reference TRBV7-2 and TRBJ2-1): GAGVSQSPSNKVTEKGKDVELRCDPISGHTALYWYRQSLGQGLEFLIYFQGNSAPDKSGLPSDRFSAERTGGSVSTLTIQRTQQEDSAVYLCASSLRTDEQFFGPGTRLTVL.

The chain recombines TRBV12-3 or TRBV12-4 with TRBJ2-3, with D tentatively TRBD1 or TRBD2 (5 bases each). The CDR3 length is 17 residues. The V and J ends lost 4 bases and 5 bases respectively, with 22 bases between them. The CDR3 region is CASSSSTYGAGGDTQYF. For the CDR3, the DNA is TGTGCCAGCAGTTCCTCCACGTACGGGGCTGGGGGAGATACGCAGTATTTT.